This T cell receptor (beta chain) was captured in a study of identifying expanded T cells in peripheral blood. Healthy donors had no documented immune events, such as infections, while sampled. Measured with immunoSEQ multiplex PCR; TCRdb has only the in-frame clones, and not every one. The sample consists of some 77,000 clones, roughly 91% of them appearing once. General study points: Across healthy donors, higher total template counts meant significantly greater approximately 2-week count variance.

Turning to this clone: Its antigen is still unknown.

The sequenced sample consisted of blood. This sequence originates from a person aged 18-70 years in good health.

The CDR3 coding sequence is TGTGCCAGCAGTTTTGGACAGGGGGCAGGAGATACGCAGTATTTT. Protein: CASSFGQGAGDTQYF. The rearrangement uses TRBV7-9 and TRBJ2-3; 11 bases align to TRBD1. V lost 6 bases and J lost 5; bases outside the gene matches: 7. The CDR3 covers 15 residues. The germline CDR1 and CDR2 sequences are SEHNR and FQNEAQ (reference sequence).